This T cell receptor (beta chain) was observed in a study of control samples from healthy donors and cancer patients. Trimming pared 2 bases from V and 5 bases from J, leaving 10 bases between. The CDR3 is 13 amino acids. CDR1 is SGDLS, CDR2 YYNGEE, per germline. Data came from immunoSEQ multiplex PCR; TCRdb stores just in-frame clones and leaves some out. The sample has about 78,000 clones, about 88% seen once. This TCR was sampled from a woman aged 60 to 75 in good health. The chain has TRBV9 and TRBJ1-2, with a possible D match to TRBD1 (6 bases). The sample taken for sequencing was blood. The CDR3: CASSVRGGYGYTF. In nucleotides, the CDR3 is TGTGCCAGCAGCGTCAGGGGAGGGTATGGCTACACCTTC.